A selection of T cell receptor beta chains follows, all from one sample in a study of T cell responses to AZD1222 COVID-19 vaccine. The method was immunoSEQ multiplex PCR; TCRdb's version includes in-frame clones alone and lacks a portion of them. The table includes roughly 130,000 clones, 91% detected once. Sequencing was performed on peripheral blood, taken on day 0 of AZD1222 vaccination. The receptors originated from an adult in good health. The CDR3 runs from the conserved cysteine through the conserved F or W. Each record gives: clone size, V gene, D gene, J gene, CDR3 DNA, CDR3 protein. A D gene is named only where the DNA matches it firmly. Expanded clones are given a class, and other clones once, few, many or no size at all.

.,TRBV19,.,TRBJ1-5,TGTGCCAGTAGTATTGGGCCTAATCAGCCCCAGCATTTT,CASSIGPNQPQHF
.,TRBV6-5,.,TRBJ2-1,TGTGCCAGCACCTCCCCGTGGACAGACAATGAGCAGTTCTTC,CASTSPWTDNEQFF
.,TRBV6-5,.,TRBJ1-1,TGTGCCAGCAGTTACTCGAAGGTCCTACGGACTGAAGCTTTCTTT,CASSYSKVLRTEAFF
.,TRBV12-3/TRBV12-4,.,TRBJ1-4,TGTGCCAGCAGTTTTGGTATTGAAAAACTGTTTTTT,CASSFGIEKLFF
.,TRBV15,.,TRBJ2-2,TGTGCCACCAGCAGAGATATGCAGAACACCGGGGAGCTGTTTTTT,CATSRDMQNTGELFF
once,TRBV4-1,.,TRBJ1-1,TGCGCCAGCAGAGAACAGGGAGTCACTGAAGCTTTCTTT,CASREQGVTEAFF
.,TRBV9,TRBD1,TRBJ2-1,TGTGCCAGCAGCGTTGGGGACAGGGGATACAATGAGCAGTTCTTC,CASSVGDRGYNEQFF
.,TRBV18,.,TRBJ1-1,TGTGCCAGCTCACCCCTTGGGGGCTCAGGGACTGAAGCTTTCTTT,CASSPLGGSGTEAFF
.,TRBV7-9,TRBD1,TRBJ1-1,TGTGCCAGCAGCTTTGGACAGGGGTCATTTGAAGCTTTCTTT,CASSFGQGSFEAFF
.,TRBV12-3/TRBV12-4,.,TRBJ2-3,TGTGCCAGCAGTTTAGCTAGCACAGATACGCAGTATTTT,CASSLASTDTQYF
.,TRBV27,TRBD2,TRBJ2-1,TGTGCCAGCAGTGTAAGGACTAGCGGGGAAGGGGAGCAGTTCTTC,CASSVRTSGEGEQFF
.,TRBV25-1,.,TRBJ2-7,TGTGCCAGCAGTGAACAGGTGTACTCCTACGAGCAGTACTTC,CASSEQVYSYEQYF
.,TRBV12-3/TRBV12-4,.,TRBJ1-1,TGTGCCAGCAGTCGGCTGAACACTGAAGCTTTCTTT,CASSRLNTEAFF
.,TRBV7-9,.,TRBJ1-2,TGTGCCAGCAGCCTTGGCGACGGTTGGTATGGCTACACCTTC,CASSLGDGWYGYTF
.,TRBV6-2/TRBV6-3,.,TRBJ1-3,TGTGCCAGCAGTACCGGGGACTCTGGAAACACCATATATTTT,CASSTGDSGNTIYF
.,TRBV7-9,.,TRBJ1-2,TGTGCCAGCAGTCCGGGTGGCGGAGGGACGCGAGGCTACACCTTC,CASSPGGGGTRGYTF
.,TRBV12-1,.,TRBJ1-2,TGTGCCAGCAGCCCGGGGGGACAGGGTTCGTGTGGCTACACCTTC,CASSPGGQGSCGYTF
.,TRBV14,.,TRBJ2-2,TGTGCCAGCAGCCAAAGTAGGGGGGGCCTTATTAACACCGGGGAGCTGTTTTTT,CASSQSRGGLINTGELFF
few,TRBV24-1,.,TRBJ2-2,TGTGCCACCAGTGATAGGGGGACAAACACCGGGGAGCTGTTTTTT,CATSDRGTNTGELFF
.,TRBV19,.,TRBJ1-5,TGTGCCAGTAGTTACGGCCAGCCTAGCAATCAGCCCCAGCATTTT,CASSYGQPSNQPQHF
.,TRBV5-1,TRBD2,TRBJ2-5,TGCGCCAGCAGCTGGGCGGGGGGACAAGAGACCCAGTACTTC,CASSWAGGQETQYF
.,TRBV9,TRBD1,TRBJ1-2,TGTGCCAGCAGCGTCGGGACAGCCTATGGCTACACCTTC,CASSVGTAYGYTF
.,TRBV9,.,TRBJ1-1,TGTGCCAGCAGCGTTGACGGAGAAGAGATCACTGAAGCTTTCTTT,CASSVDGEEITEAFF
.,TRBV6-6,.,TRBJ1-6,TGTGCCAGCAGTTCCGGGGAAACACCCCTCCACTTT,CASSSGETPLHF
.,TRBV7-9,.,TRBJ1-2,TGTGCCAGCAGCTTAAATCTAGATGGCTACACCTTC,CASSLNLDGYTF
.,TRBV29-1,.,TRBJ1-2,TGCAGCGTTGAAGATCTGAAGAGCGTCGGCTACACCTTC,CSVEDLKSVGYTF
.,TRBV14,TRBD1,TRBJ2-5,TGTGCCAGCAGCCTCAGGGGGCTAGGGGAGACCCAGTACTTC,CASSLRGLGETQYF
.,TRBV7-9,.,TRBJ2-5,TGTGCCAGCAGAATCCTCGGACAGCAAGAGACCCAGTACTTC,CASRILGQQETQYF
.,TRBV5-4,TRBD2,TRBJ2-1,TGTGCCAGCAACACCGGGGGTACTAGCGGGAGTGTTGAGCAGTTCTTC,CASNTGGTSGSVEQFF
.,TRBV5-5,TRBD1,TRBJ1-4,TGTGCCAGCAGCAGGGGACAGGGGAATGAAAAACTGTTTTTT,CASSRGQGNEKLFF
.,TRBV18,TRBD2,TRBJ2-1,TGTGCCAGCTCACCTTTAGCGGGAGGGGTTTACAATGAGCAGTTCTTC,CASSPLAGGVYNEQFF
once,TRBV5-1,TRBD1,TRBJ1-1,TGCGCCAGCAGCACCGGACAGGGGCGGACTGAAGCTTTCTTT,CASSTGQGRTEAFF
few,TRBV2,TRBD1,TRBJ2-5,TGTGCCAGCAGCACTTCACCGGGACAGGTTACCCAAGAGACCCAGTACTTC,CASSTSPGQVTQETQYF
.,TRBV18,.,TRBJ1-6,TGTGCCAGCTCACCACAGCGGTCGAGTGGTTCACCCCTCCACTTT,CASSPQRSSGSPLHF
.,TRBV19,.,TRBJ1-3,TGTGCCAGGACGCTCGGACAGTCGATGGGAAACACCATATATTTT,CARTLGQSMGNTIYF
.,TRBV6-5,TRBD1,TRBJ1-2,TGTGCCAGCAGTTACACAGGGGATGGCTACACCTTC,CASSYTGDGYTF
once,TRBV18,TRBD1,TRBJ2-4,TGTGCCAGCTCACCCCAACAGGGGTTAGCCAAAAACATTCAGTACTTC,CASSPQQGLAKNIQYF
.,TRBV4-2,TRBD2,TRBJ2-3,TGTGCCAGCAGCCCTGGGGGGGGAGAGGCAGATACGCAGTATTTT,CASSPGGGEADTQYF
.,TRBV25-1,.,TRBJ1-4,TGTGCCAGCAGTGTAACCTTGCTGGGCCAGAATGAAAAACTGTTTTTT,CASSVTLLGQNEKLFF
.,TRBV4-3,TRBD1,TRBJ1-6,TGCGCCAGCAGCCGCCTGGAGACAGGGAGCCCCCTCCACTTT,CASSRLETGSPLHF
.,TRBV6-1,.,TRBJ1-2,TGTGCCAGCAGTGAAGGGGTCAGGGGATATGGCTACACCTTC,CASSEGVRGYGYTF